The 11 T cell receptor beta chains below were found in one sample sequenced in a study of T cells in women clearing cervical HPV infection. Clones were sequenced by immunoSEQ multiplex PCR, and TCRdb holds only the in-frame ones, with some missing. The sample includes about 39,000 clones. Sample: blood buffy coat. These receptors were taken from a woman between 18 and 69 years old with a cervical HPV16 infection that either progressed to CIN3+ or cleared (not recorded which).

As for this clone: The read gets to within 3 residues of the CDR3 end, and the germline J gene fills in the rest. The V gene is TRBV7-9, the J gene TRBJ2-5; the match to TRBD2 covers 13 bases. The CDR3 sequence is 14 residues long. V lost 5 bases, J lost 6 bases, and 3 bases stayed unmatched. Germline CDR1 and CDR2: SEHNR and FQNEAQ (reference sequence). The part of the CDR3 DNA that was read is TGTGCCAGCAGCCCGACTAGCGGGGGGCAGACC. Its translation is CASSPTSGGQT. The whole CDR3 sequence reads CASSPTSGGQTQYF.

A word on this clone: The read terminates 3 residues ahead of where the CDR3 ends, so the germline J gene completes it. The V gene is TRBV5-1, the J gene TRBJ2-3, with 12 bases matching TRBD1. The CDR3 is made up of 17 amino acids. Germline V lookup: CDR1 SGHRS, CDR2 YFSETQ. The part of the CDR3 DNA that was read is TGCGCCAGCAGCTTCTTCCCCGGGACAGGGGGCTACGAGACG. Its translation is CASSFFPGTGGYET. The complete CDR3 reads CASSFFPGTGGYETQYF.

Here the CDR3 reads CASSTSGRVAQETQYF. Incomplete CDR3 DNA: TGTGCCAGTAGTACTAGCGGGAGGGTCGCTCAAGAGACG. The rearrangement joins TRBV19 to TRBJ2-3; 12 nucleotides align to TRBD2. The CDR3 end lies 3 residues beyond the end of the read and is filled in from the germline J gene. The length of the CDR3 is 16 residues. Germline assignment: CDR1 LNHDA and CDR2 SQIVND (reference sequence).

The covered CDR3 bases are TGTGCCAGCAGCTTAAGGACAGGGACGAACTATGGC. It encodes CASSLRTGTNYG. The whole CDR3 region reads CASSLRTGTNYGYTF. The genes are TRBV13 and TRBJ1-2, with TRBD1 matching over 8 bases. The CDR3 end falls 3 residues outside the read, so it is completed with the germline J gene. V lost 2 bases and J lost 2; bases outside the gene matches: 4. The CDR3 runs 15 residues. Germline loops: CDR1 PRHDT, CDR2 FYEKMQ (reference sequence).

CDR3 DNA, as far as it was read: TGTGCCAGCAGCCAACTATTCTACGAG. Protein: CASSQLFYE. In full, the CDR3 reads CASSQLFYEQYF. The genes are TRBV14 and TRBJ2-7; D is uncertain. The CDR3 end falls 3 residues outside the read, so it is completed with the germline J gene. The V end lost 2 bases, the J end lost 3 bases, and 5 bases lay between the germline ends. This CDR3 spans 12 amino acids. Germline loops: CDR1 SGHDN, CDR2 FVKESK.

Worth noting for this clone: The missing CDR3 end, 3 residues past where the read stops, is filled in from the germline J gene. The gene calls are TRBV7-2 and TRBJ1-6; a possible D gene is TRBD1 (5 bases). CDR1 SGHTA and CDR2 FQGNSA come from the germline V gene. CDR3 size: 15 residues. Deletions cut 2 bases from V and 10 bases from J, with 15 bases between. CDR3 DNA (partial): TGTGCCAGCAGCTTATGGGGAGGGGTCCAATCACCC. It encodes CASSLWGGVQSP. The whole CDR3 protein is CASSLWGGVQSPLHF.

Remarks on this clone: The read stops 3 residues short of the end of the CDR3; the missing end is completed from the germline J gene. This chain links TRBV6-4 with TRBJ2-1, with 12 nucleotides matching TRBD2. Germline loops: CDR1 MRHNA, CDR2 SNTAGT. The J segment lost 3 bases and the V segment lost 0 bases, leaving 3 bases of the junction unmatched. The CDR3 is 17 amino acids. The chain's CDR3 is CASSDSSSGGDYNEQFF. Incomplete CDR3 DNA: TGTGCCAGCAGTGACTCTTCTAGCGGGGGGGACTACAATGAG.

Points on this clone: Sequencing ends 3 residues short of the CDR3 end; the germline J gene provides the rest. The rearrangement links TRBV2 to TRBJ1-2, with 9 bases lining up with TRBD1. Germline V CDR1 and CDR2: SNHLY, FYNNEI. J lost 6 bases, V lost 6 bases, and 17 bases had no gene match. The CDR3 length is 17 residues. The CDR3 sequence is CASRVRGQGALQDGYTF. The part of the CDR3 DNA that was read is TGTGCCAGCAGAGTTCGGGGACAGGGTGCCTTACAGGATGGC.

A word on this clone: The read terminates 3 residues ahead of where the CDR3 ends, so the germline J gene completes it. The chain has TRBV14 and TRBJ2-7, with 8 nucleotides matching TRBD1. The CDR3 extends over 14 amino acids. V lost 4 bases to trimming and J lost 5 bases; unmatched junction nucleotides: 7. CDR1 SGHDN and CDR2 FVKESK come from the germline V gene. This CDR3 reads CASSPRGTGDEQYF. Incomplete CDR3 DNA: TGTGCCAGCAGCCCACGGGGGACAGGTGACGAG.

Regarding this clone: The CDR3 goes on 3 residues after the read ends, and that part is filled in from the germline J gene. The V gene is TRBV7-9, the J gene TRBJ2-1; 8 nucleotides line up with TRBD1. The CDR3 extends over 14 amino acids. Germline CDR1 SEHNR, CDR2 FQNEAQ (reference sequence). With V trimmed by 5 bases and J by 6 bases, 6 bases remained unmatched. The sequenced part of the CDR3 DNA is TGTGCCAGCAGCAAAGGACAGGGAGGCAATGAG. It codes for CASSKGQGGNE. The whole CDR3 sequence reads CASSKGQGGNEQFF.

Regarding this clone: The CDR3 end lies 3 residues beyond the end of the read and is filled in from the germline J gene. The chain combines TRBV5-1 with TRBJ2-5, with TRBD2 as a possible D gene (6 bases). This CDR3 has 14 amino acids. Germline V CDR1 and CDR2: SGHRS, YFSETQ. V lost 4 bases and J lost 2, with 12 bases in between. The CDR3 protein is CASSPGRPQETQYF. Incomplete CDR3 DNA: TGCGCCAGCAGCCCGGGGAGGCCTCAAGAGACC. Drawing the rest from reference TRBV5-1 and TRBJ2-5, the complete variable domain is KAGVTQTPRYLIKTRGQQVTLSCSPISGHRSVSWYQQTPGQGLQFLFEYFSETQRNKGNFPGRFSGRQFSNSRSEMNVSTLELGDSALYLCASSPGRPQETQYFGPGTRLLVL.